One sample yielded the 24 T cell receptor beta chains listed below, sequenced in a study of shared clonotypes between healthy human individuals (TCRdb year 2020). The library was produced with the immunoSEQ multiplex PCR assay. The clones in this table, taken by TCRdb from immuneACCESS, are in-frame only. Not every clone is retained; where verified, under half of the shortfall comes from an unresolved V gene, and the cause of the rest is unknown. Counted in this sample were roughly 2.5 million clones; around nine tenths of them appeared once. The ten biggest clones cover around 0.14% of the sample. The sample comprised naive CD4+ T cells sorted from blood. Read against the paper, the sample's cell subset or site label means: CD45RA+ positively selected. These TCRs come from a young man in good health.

CDR3 in amino acids: CASSQRPSSGNTIYF. DNA of the CDR3: TGTGCCAGCAGCCAAAGACCGAGCTCTGGAAACACCATATATTTT. The V and J genes are TRBV14 and TRBJ1-3, with D unclear. The germline gives CDR1 SGHDN, CDR2 FVKESK. The CDR3 runs 15 residues. V gave up 2 bases and J gave up 0 bases, with 8 bases separating them. The full variable domain, its missing parts supplied by reference TRBV14 and TRBJ1-3, is EAGVTQFPSHSVIEKGQTVTLRCDPISGHDNLYWYRRVMGKEIKFLLHFVKESKQDESGMPNNRFLAERTGGTYSTLKVQPAELEDSGVYFCASSQRPSSGNTIYFGEGSWLTVV.

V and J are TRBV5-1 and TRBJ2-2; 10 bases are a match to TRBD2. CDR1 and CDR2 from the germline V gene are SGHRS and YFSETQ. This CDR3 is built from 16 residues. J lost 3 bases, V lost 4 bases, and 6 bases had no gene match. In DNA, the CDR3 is TGCGCCAGCAGCAGAGGGACTAGCGCAGACACCGGGGAGCTGTTTTTT. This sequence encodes CASSRGTSADTGELFF.

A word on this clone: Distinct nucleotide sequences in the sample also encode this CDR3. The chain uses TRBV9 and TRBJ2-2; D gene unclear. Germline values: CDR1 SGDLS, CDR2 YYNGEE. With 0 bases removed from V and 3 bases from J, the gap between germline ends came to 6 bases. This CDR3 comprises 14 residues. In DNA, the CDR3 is TGTGCCAGCAGCGTAGATGGGTACACCGGGGAGCTGTTTTTT. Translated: CASSVDGYTGELFF.

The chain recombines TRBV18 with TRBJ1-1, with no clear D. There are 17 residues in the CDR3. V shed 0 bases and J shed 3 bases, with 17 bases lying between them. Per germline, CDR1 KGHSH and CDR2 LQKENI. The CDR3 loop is CASSPPRGSPEDTEAFF. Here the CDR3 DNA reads TGTGCCAGCTCACCACCTCGTGGCAGCCCGGAGGACACTGAAGCTTTCTTT.

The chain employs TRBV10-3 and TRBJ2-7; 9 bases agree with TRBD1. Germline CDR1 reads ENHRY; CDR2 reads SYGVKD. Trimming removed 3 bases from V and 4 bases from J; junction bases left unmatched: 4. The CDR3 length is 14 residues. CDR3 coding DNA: TGTGCCATCAGTGATATGACAGGGGGGTACGAGCAGTACTTC. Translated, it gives CAISDMTGGYEQYF.

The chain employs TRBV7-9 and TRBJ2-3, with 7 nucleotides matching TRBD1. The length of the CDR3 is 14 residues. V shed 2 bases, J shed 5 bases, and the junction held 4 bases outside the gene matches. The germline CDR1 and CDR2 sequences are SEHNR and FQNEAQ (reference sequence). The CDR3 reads CASSLQGVGDTQYF. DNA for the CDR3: TGTGCCAGCAGCTTACAGGGGGTTGGAGATACGCAGTATTTT. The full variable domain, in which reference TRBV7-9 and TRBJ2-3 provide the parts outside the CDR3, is DTGVSQNPRHKITKRGQNVTFRCDPISEHNRLYWYRQTLGQGPEFLTYFQNEAQLEKSRLLSDRFSAERPKGSFSTLEIQRTEQGDSAMYLCASSLQGVGDTQYFGPGTRLTVL.

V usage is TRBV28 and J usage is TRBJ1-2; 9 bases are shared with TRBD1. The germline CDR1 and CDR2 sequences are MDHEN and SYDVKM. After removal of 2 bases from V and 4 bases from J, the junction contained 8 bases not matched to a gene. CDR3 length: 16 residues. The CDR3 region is CASSLGTGGLSYGYTF. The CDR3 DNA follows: TGTGCCAGCAGTTTAGGAACAGGGGGCTTGAGCTATGGCTACACCTTC.

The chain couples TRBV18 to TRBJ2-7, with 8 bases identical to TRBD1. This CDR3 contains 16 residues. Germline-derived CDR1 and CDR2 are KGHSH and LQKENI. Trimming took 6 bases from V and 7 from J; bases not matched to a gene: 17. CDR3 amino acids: CASSHYEGQERGEQYF. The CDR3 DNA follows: TGTGCCAGCTCTCACTATGAGGGACAGGAGAGGGGAGAGCAGTACTTC.

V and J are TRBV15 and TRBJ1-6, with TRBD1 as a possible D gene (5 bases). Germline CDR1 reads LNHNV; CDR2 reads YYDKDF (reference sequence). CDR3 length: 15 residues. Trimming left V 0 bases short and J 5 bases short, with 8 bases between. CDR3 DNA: TGTGCCACCAGCAGAGACGCGACAGATAATTCACCCCTCCACTTT. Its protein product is CATSRDATDNSPLHF.

The DNA for the CDR3 is TGTGCCATCAGTGAGCCTCGGCAGGGGGCTATTAATGGCTACACCTTC. Translating gives CAISEPRQGAINGYTF. The chain joins TRBV10-3 to TRBJ1-2; TRBD1 agrees at 8 bases. The CDR3 has 16 residues. The V gene end was trimmed by 2 bases and the J gene end by 6 bases; junction bases not matched to a gene: 11. Germline assignment: CDR1 ENHRY and CDR2 SYGVKD.

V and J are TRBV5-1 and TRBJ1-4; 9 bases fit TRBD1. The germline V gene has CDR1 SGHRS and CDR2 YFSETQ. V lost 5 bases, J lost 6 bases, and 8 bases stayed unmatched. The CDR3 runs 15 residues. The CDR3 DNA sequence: TGCGCCAGCAGAACAACAGGGGGCCCCTATGAAAAACTGTTTTTT. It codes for CASRTTGGPYEKLFF. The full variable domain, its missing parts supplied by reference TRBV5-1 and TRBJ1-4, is KAGVTQTPRYLIKTRGQQVTLSCSPISGHRSVSWYQQTPGQGLQFLFEYFSETQRNKGNFPGRFSGRQFSNSRSEMNVSTLELGDSALYLCASRTTGGPYEKLFFGSGTQLSVL.

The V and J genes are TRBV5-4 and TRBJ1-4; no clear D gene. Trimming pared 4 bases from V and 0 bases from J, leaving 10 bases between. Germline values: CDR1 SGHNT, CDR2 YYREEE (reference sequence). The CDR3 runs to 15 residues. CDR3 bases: TGTGCCAGCAGCCTCGACACGGCAACTAATGAAAAACTGTTTTTT. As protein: CASSLDTATNEKLFF.

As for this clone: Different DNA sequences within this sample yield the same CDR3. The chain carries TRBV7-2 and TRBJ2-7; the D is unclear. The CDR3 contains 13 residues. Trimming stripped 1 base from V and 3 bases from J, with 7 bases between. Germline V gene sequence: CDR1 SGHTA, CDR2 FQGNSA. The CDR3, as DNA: TGTGCCAGCAGCTTAGATCGGGTCTACGAGCAGTACTTC. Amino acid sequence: CASSLDRVYEQYF. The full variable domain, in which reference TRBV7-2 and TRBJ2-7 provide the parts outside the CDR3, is GAGVSQSPSNKVTEKGKDVELRCDPISGHTALYWYRQSLGQGLEFLIYFQGNSAPDKSGLPSDRFSAERTGGSVSTLTIQRTQQEDSAVYLCASSLDRVYEQYFGPGTRLTVT.

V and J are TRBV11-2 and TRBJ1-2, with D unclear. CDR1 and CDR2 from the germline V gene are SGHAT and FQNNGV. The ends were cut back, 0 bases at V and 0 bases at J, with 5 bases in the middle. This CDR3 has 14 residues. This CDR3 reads CASSLDSANYGYTF. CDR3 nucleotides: TGTGCCAGCAGCTTAGATTCAGCTAACTATGGCTACACCTTC.

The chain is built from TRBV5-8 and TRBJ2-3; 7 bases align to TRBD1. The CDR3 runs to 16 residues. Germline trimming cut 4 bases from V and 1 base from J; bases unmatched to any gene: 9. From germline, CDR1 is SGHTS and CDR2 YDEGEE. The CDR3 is CASSPGTAAGTDTQYF. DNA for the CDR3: TGTGCCAGCAGCCCGGGGACAGCTGCTGGCACAGATACGCAGTATTTT.

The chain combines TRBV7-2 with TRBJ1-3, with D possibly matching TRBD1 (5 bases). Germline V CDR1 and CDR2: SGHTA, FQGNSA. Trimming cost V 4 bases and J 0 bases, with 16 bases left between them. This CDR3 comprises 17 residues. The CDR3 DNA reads TGTGCCAGCAGCTGGGACCCTCGACGGAGCTCTGGAAACACCATATATTTT. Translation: CASSWDPRRSSGNTIYF.

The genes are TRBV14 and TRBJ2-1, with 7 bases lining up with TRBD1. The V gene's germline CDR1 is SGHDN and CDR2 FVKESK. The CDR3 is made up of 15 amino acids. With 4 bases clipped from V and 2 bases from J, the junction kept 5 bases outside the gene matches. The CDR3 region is CASSLTGVAYNEQFF. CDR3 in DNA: TGTGCCAGCAGCCTTACAGGGGTCGCCTACAATGAGCAGTTCTTC.

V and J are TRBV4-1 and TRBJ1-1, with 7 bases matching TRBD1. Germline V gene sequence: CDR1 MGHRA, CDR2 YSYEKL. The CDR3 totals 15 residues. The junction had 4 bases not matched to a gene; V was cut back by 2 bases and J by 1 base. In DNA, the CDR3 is TGCGCCAGCAGCCAAACAGGGGCTACGAACACTGAAGCTTTCTTT. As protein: CASSQTGATNTEAFF.

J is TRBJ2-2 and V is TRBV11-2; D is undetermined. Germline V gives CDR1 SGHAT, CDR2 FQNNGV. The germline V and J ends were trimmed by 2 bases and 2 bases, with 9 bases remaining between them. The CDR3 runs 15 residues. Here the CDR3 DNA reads TGTGCCAGCAGCTTATTCTTCGCCAACACCGGGGAGCTGTTTTTT. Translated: CASSLFFANTGELFF.

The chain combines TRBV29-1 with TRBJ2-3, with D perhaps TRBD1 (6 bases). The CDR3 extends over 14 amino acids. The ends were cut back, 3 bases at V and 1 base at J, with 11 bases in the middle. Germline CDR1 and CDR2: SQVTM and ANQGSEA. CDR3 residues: CSVDETGGTDTQYF. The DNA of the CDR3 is TGCAGCGTTGACGAGACAGGCGGCACAGATACGCAGTATTTT.

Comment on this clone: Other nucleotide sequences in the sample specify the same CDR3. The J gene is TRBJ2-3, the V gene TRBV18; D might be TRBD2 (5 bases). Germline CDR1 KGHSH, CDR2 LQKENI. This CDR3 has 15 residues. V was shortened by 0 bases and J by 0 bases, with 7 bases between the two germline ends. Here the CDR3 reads CASSPPRTSTDTQYF. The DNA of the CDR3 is TGTGCCAGCTCACCACCGCGGACTAGCACAGATACGCAGTATTTT.

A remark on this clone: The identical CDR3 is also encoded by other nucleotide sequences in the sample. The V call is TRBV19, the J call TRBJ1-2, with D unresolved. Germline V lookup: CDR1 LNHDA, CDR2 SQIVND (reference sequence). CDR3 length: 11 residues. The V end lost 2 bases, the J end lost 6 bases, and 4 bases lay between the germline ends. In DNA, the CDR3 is TGTGCCAGTAGTATACTGGATGGCTACACCTTC. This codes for CASSILDGYTF.

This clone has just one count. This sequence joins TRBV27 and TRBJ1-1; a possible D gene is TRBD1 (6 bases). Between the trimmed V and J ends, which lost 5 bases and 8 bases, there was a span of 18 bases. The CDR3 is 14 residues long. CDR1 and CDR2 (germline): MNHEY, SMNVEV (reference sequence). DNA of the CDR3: TGTGCCAGCAGTCCTCATGGGGGGCCGGGGGAAGCTTTCTTT. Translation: CASSPHGGPGEAFF.

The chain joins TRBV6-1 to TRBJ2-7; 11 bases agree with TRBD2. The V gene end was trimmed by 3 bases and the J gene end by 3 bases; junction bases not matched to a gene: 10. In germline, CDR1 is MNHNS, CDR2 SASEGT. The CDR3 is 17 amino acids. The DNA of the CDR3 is TGTGCCAGCAGTGAGGGGAAGTTACTAGCGGGAGTCTACGAGCAGTACTTC. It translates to CASSEGKLLAGVYEQYF.